These 11 T cell receptor beta chains were all obtained from the same sample, sequenced in a study of graft-versus-host responses after intestinal transplantation. Data came from immunoSEQ multiplex PCR; TCRdb stores just in-frame clones and leaves some out. Among some 100,000 clones listed, 92% were seen once. Their antigens are not known. The starting material was unstimulated CD8+ T cells sorted from spleen or lymph node cells, obtained before transplant. Every receptor here comes from a human donor who was the organ donor for an intestinal transplant.

The chain couples TRBV28 to TRBJ2-3; a possible D gene is TRBD1 (5 bases). The CDR3 contains 14 residues. The V end lost 2 bases, the J end lost 1 base, and 7 bases lay between the germline ends. CDR1 is MDHEN, CDR2 SYDVKM, per germline. In DNA form, the CDR3 reads TGTGCCAGCAGTTTAGTAGGGGGCACAGATACGCAGTATTTT. Its translation is CASSLVGGTDTQYF.

DNA for the CDR3: TGCGCCAGCAGCTCCCGGGACAGAGCAAACACTGAAGCTTTCTTT. Translation gives CASSSRDRANTEAFF. The chain combines TRBV5-1 with TRBJ1-1; the match to TRBD1 covers 7 bases. This CDR3 has 15 residues. CDR1 and CDR2 (germline): SGHRS, YFSETQ. The trim removed 3 bases at V and 2 bases at J, leaving 7 bases unmatched.

The chain employs TRBV13 and TRBJ2-7; the match to TRBD2 covers 7 bases. The V gene end was trimmed by 2 bases and the J gene end by 4 bases; junction bases not matched to a gene: 5. This CDR3 spans 14 amino acids. Germline V gene data show CDR1 as PRHDT and CDR2 as FYEKMQ (reference sequence). CDR3 in amino acids: CASSLPGLGYEQYF. CDR3 DNA sequence: TGTGCCAGCAGCTTACCCGGACTAGGTTACGAGCAGTACTTC.

This chain links TRBV5-1 with TRBJ2-4; 8 positions agree with TRBD1. CDR3 length: 15 residues. The V gene's germline CDR1 is SGHRS and CDR2 YFSETQ. V gave up 3 bases and J gave up 1 base; unmatched junction bases: 3. The CDR3 DNA reads as TGCGCCAGCAGCTGCCGGGACAGGGCCAAAAACATTCAGTACTTC. This gives the protein CASSCRDRAKNIQYF.

The chain couples TRBV9 to TRBJ2-3; perhaps TRBD2 as D (5 bases). Germline CDR1 is SGDLS and CDR2 is YYNGEE. The V end was cut by 0 bases, the J end by 5 bases, with 13 bases between. The CDR3 contains 15 residues. In DNA, the CDR3 is TGTGCCAGCAGCGTAGATCCGGGGTCGGGAGATACGCAGTATTTT. Translated: CASSVDPGSGDTQYF.

This clone was counted once. The rearrangement uses TRBV6-1 and TRBJ2-2; D unresolved. Trimming stripped 8 bases from V and 6 bases from J, with 16 bases between. CDR1 is MNHNS and CDR2 is SASEGT in the germline V gene. The CDR3 length is 14 residues. The CDR3 DNA reads as TGTGCCAGCCGAGTGGAGTATGGGTCCGGGGAGCTGTTTTTT. It encodes CASRVEYGSGELFF.

This clone was recorded only once. This rearrangement joins TRBV7-8 to TRBJ2-1, with 8 bases lining up with TRBD2. The CDR3 covers 16 residues. The germline gives CDR1 SGHVS, CDR2 FQNEAQ. With 4 bases clipped from V and 0 bases from J, the junction kept 5 bases outside the gene matches. The CDR3 DNA reads as TGTGCCAGCAGCTCCGGCGGGGGGATCTCCTACAATGAGCAGTTCTTC. It codes for CASSSGGGISYNEQFF.

This CDR3 reads CASSLSSRRGEQFF. The DNA for the CDR3 is TGTGCCAGCAGCTTATCAAGTCGAAGGGGAGAGCAGTTCTTC. This sequence joins TRBV7-2 and TRBJ2-1, with a tentative D call TRBD1 (5 bases). V was shortened by 2 bases and J by 10 bases, with 15 bases between the two germline ends. Germline V gene lookup returns CDR1 SGHTA and CDR2 FQGNSA. CDR3 length: 14 amino acids.

The V call is TRBV11-2, the J call TRBJ1-1; D uncertain. The CDR3 spans 14 residues. V lost 4 bases and J lost 2, with 11 bases in between. Per germline, CDR1 SGHAT and CDR2 FQNNGV. The DNA of the CDR3 is TGTGCCAGCAGCTCACTCAAAAGAAACACTGAAGCTTTCTTT. It encodes CASSSLKRNTEAFF.

The CDR3 nucleotides read TGTGCCAGCAGTTCTCTCAGGGGTGGCTACACCTTC. Its protein product is CASSSLRGGYTF. The V and J genes are TRBV7-9 and TRBJ1-2; possible D gene TRBD1, 6 bases. V was shortened by 6 bases and J by 7 bases, with 12 bases between the two germline ends. The CDR3 is 12 amino acids. CDR1 is SEHNR, CDR2 FQNEAQ, per germline (reference sequence). Supplemented by reference TRBV7-9 and TRBJ1-2, the full variable domain reads DTGVSQNPRHKITKRGQNVTFRCDPISEHNRLYWYRQTLGQGPEFLTYFQNEAQLEKSRLLSDRFSAERPKGSFSTLEIQRTEQGDSAMYLCASSSLRGGYTFGSGTRLTVV.

The chain uses TRBV30 and TRBJ2-7, with 11 bases aligning to TRBD1. In germline, CDR1 is GTSNPN, CDR2 SVGIG (reference sequence). The V segment lost 2 bases and the J segment 6 bases; nucleotides outside the gene matches: 6. The CDR3 runs to 14 residues. The CDR3 bases are TGTGCCTGGAGTCAAGGACAGGGGGCTCTCGAGCAGTACTTC. It yields the protein CAWSQGQGALEQYF.